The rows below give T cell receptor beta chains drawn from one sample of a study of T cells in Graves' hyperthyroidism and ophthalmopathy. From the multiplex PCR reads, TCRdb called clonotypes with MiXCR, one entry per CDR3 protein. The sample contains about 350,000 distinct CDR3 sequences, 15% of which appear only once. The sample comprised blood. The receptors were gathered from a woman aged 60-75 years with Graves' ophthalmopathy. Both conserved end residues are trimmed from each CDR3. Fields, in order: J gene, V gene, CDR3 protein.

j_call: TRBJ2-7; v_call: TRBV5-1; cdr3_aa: ASSLAGVSEQY
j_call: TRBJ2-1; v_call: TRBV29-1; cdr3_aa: SVDHSGRAGEQF
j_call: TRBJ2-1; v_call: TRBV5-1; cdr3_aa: ASSLGPGTGYNEQF
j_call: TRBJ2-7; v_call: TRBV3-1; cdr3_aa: ASSQGYWTASYEQY
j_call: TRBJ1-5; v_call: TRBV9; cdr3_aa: ASSGTQGIQESNQPQH
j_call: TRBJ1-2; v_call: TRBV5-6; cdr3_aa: ASSLARPRYGYT
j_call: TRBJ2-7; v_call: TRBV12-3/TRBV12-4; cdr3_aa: ASSMGQGGYEQY
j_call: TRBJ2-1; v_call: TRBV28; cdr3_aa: ASSSRRTSGRGSYNGQF
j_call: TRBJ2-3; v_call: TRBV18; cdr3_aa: ASSPVANRTDTQY
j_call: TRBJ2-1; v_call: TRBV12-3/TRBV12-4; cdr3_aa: ASSWRGSHNEQF
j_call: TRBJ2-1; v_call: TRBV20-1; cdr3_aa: SARDIGTSSNEQF
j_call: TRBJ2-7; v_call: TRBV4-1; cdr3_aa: ASRPRDNDYEQY
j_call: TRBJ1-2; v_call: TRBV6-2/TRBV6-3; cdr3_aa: ASTGTGYGYT
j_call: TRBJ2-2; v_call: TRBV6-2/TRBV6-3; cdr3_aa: ASRTRDPGGELF
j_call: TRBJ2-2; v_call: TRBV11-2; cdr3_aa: ASSLEARGELF
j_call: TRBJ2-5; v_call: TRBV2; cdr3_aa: ASRPTGKTQY
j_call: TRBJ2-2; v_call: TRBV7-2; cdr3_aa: ASSIRTSGSLRGTGELF
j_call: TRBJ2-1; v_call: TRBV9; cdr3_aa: ASSWTSGTNEQF
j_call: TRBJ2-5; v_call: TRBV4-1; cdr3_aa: ASSQDSGQGKETQY
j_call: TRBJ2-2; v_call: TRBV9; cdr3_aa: ASSETGFDTGELF
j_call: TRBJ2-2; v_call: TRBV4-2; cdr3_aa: ASSQAVSTGELF
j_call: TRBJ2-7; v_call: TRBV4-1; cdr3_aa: ASSYRQGEGEQY
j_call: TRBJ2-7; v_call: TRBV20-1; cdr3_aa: SARGRTRWSYEQY
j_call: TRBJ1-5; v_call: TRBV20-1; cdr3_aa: SARDALRTDSNQPQH
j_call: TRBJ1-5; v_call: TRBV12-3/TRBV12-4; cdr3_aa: ASSSRATVINQPQH
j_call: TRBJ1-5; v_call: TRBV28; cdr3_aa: ASSLRSFGNQPQH
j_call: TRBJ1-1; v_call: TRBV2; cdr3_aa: ASSEAFSGMNTEAF
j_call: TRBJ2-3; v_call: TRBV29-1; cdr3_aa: SVEDYAQSTDTQY
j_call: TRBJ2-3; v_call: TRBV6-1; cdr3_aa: ASSEKAGSPDTQY
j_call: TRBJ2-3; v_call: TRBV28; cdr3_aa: ASYSRDTYTDTQY
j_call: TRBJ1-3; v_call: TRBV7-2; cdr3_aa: ASTTGAGRTGNTIY
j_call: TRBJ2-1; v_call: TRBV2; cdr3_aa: ASSVMASGYNEQF
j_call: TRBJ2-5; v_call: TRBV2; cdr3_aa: ASSGRGTGGGETQY
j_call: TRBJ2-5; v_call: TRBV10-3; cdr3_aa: AIKGSAEETQY
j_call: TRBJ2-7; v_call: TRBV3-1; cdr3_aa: ASSQTSYEQY
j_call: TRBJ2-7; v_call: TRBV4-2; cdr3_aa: ASSQRAGPSYEQY
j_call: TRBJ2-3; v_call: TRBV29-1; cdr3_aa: SVDWGQGSDTQY